This passage covers 2 T cell receptor beta chains from one sample sequenced in a study of beta chain features in type 1 diabetes (dated by TCRdb to 2016 to 2019). Library generation was performed with the immunoSEQ multiplex PCR assay. The entire amount of isolated RNA was reverse transcribed using the High Capacity cDNA Reverse Transcription Kit, so the sequenced TCRB transcripts were expressed ones. TCRdb provides this immuneACCESS table in a form limited to in-frame rearrangements. Some clones are lacking; in checked studies, under half of them reflect an unresolved V gene, and why the rest are absent is not known. This sample lists just over 450,000 clones; approximately 28% were detected once. The ten largest clones represent around 0.065% of the sample. Input material: naive CD4+ T cells from blood. The meaning of the sample's cell subset or site label: true naive CD4+ T cells. These receptors all come from a man younger than 35 in good health.

Points on this clone: The sample contains more than one DNA sequence encoding this CDR3. The chain couples TRBV7-2 to TRBJ2-5; the D is unclear. The CDR3 is 11 residues long. The germline CDR1 and CDR2 sequences are SGHTA and FQGNSA. The V and J ends lost 2 bases and 5 bases respectively, with 3 bases between them. In DNA form, the CDR3 reads TGTGCCAGCAGCTTACTCGAGACCCAGTACTTC. Translated: CASSLLETQYF. Filled out from reference TRBV7-2 and TRBJ2-5, the complete variable domain reads GAGVSQSPSNKVTEKGKDVELRCDPISGHTALYWYRQSLGQGLEFLIYFQGNSAPDKSGLPSDRFSAERTGGSVSTLTIQRTQQEDSAVYLCASSLLETQYFGPGTRLLVL.

This clone was recorded a few times. J is TRBJ2-7 and V is TRBV18; TRBD1 aligns across 7 bases. V was pared by 2 bases and J by 7 bases, with 5 bases of the junction left unmatched. The CDR3 is made up of 13 amino acids. Germline V gives CDR1 KGHSH, CDR2 LQKENI. DNA of the CDR3: TGTGCCAGCTCACCAGGGATGGACAGGGAGCAGTACTTC. Translating gives CASSPGMDREQYF.